This T cell receptor beta chain was profiled in a study of tumor and adjacent non-tumor tissue in lung cancer. This sample's RNA came from whole unsorted tissue. TCRbeta libraries were built with three rounds of nested PCR, modified from ARM-PCR. Each CDR3 protein is one row after TCRdb ran MiXCR on the multiplex PCR reads. The data hold 90,000 to 130,000 distinct CDR3 sequences, with 84% observed a single time. Germline CDR1 and CDR2: MGHRA and YSYEKL. The V segment lost 3 bases and the J segment 8 bases; nucleotides outside the gene matches: 20. The CDR3 is 19 amino acids. The clonotype comes from a man between 70 and 80 years old with non-small cell lung cancer. V gene TRBV4-1 combines with J gene TRBJ2-1; 9 bases are a match to TRBD2. Sequenced sample: lung tumor tissue. CDR3 sequence reads: CASSHPGLAGGSGKDEQFF. CDR3 coding DNA: TGCGCCAGCAGCCATCCGGGACTAGCTGGGGGGTCAGGTAAAGATGAGCAGTTCTTC.